Presented here are 30 T cell receptor beta chains from one specimen sequenced in a study of blood T cell repertoires in COVID-19. Generated by immunoSEQ multiplex PCR, the TCRdb table keeps only in-frame clones and is missing some. The sample contains almost 200,000 clones, about 85% of which appear only once. The sample comprised peripheral blood. The source of these receptors is a woman between 40 and 50 years old with COVID-19, enrolled during active disease.

The V call is TRBV27, the J call TRBJ2-2, with 8 bases fitting TRBD2. This CDR3 comprises 13 residues. Germline-derived CDR1 and CDR2 are MNHEY and SMNVEV (reference sequence). V was clipped by 8 bases and J by 6 bases; unmatched bases: 5. CDR3 in DNA: TGTGCCAGCTCCTTCGGGGGGGCCGGGGAGCTGTTTTTT. Encoded protein: CASSFGGAGELFF.

V is TRBV19 and J is TRBJ2-1; TRBD2 matches at 9 bases. V trimming: 7 bases; J trimming: 3 bases; junction bases outside the gene matches: 7. Germline CDR1 reads LNHDA; CDR2 reads SQIVND (reference sequence). CDR3 length: 15 amino acids. The CDR3 spells CASTWTSDLYNEQFF. CDR3 DNA sequence: TGTGCCAGTACGTGGACTAGCGACCTCTACAATGAGCAGTTCTTC.

The V call is TRBV4-1, the J call TRBJ1-3; 9 bases are a match to TRBD1. The CDR3 loop spans 19 amino acids. V dropped 0 bases and J dropped 3; count of bases not matched to a gene: 12. Germline CDR1 MGHRA, CDR2 YSYEKL. The CDR3 reads CASSQEFFPGQGDGNTIYF. The DNA for the CDR3 is TGCGCCAGCAGCCAAGAGTTCTTCCCGGGACAGGGAGATGGAAACACCATATATTTT.

The V call is TRBV18, the J call TRBJ2-7; D might be TRBD1 (5 bases). Germline CDR1 reads KGHSH; CDR2 reads LQKENI. V lost 0 bases, J lost 2 bases, and 11 bases lay in between. The CDR3 covers 15 residues. The CDR3 loop is CASSPPSRTTYEQYF. In DNA, the CDR3 is TGTGCCAGCTCACCACCTTCCCGGACAACCTACGAGCAGTACTTC.

The V call is TRBV5-1, the J call TRBJ2-3; D remains unclear. The germline V gene has CDR1 SGHRS and CDR2 YFSETQ. Trimming took off 4 bases at V and 2 bases at J, with 11 bases between the two ends. This CDR3 spans 14 amino acids. The CDR3 DNA follows: TGCGCCAGCAGCGTCTCCGGGTCCACAGATACGCAGTATTTT. Translation: CASSVSGSTDTQYF. Complete variable domain (other parts from reference TRBV5-1 and TRBJ2-3): KAGVTQTPRYLIKTRGQQVTLSCSPISGHRSVSWYQQTPGQGLQFLFEYFSETQRNKGNFPGRFSGRQFSNSRSEMNVSTLELGDSALYLCASSVSGSTDTQYFGPGTRLTVL.

J is TRBJ2-3 and V is TRBV7-2, with unresolved D. Germline V gene lookup returns CDR1 SGHTA and CDR2 FQGNSA. V lost 6 bases to trimming and J lost 5 bases, with 6 bases between them. This CDR3 contains 11 residues. The CDR3 region is CASRIVDTQYF. CDR3 in DNA: TGTGCCAGCAGAATAGTAGATACGCAGTATTTT.

The V call is TRBV20-1, the J call TRBJ2-3, with a possible D match to TRBD1 (5 bases). V shed 3 bases and J shed 0 bases, with 13 bases lying between them. This CDR3 contains 15 residues. Germline V gene lookup returns CDR1 DFQATT and CDR2 SNEGSKA (reference sequence). The CDR3 sequence: CSASRSGSSTDTQYF. Written as DNA, the CDR3 is TGCAGTGCTAGTAGGTCAGGGTCCAGCACAGATACGCAGTATTTT.

J is TRBJ2-7 and V is TRBV6-5; a possible D gene is TRBD1 (6 bases). Germline V lookup: CDR1 MNHEY, CDR2 SVGAGI. The CDR3 length is 14 residues. V lost 8 bases and J lost 2, with 16 bases in between. The CDR3 DNA is TGTGCCAGCTCCCCAGTGGACAGAACCTACGAGCAGTACTTC. Translation: CASSPVDRTYEQYF.

V usage is TRBV3-1 (or the pseudogene TRBV3-2) and J usage is TRBJ2-3; TRBD2 matches at 9 bases. This CDR3 region has 16 residues. V was clipped by 2 bases and J by 2 bases; unmatched bases: 5. From germline, CDR1 is LGHDT and CDR2 YNNKEL (reference sequence). The chain's CDR3 is CASSQSGRINTDTQYF. The DNA for the CDR3 is TGTGCCAGCAGCCAAAGCGGGAGGATCAACACAGATACGCAGTATTTT.

V gene TRBV3-1 (or the pseudogene TRBV3-2) combines with J gene TRBJ2-7; no clear D. The length of the CDR3 is 14 residues. Between the trimmed V and J ends, which lost 0 bases and 3 bases, there was a span of 9 bases. Germline CDR1 and CDR2: LGHDT and YNNKEL (reference sequence). The CDR3, as DNA: TGTGCCAGCAGCCAAGATAACCTCAGCTACGAGCAGTACTTC. It codes for CASSQDNLSYEQYF.

This sequence joins TRBV7-9 and TRBJ2-5; TRBD2 matches at 10 bases. From germline, CDR1 is SEHNR and CDR2 FQNEAQ (reference sequence). Germline trimming cut 5 bases from V and 5 bases from J; bases unmatched to any gene: 8. This CDR3 comprises 15 residues. The CDR3 DNA sequence: TGTGCCAGCAGCCGTGGACTAGCGGAGGGGGAGACCCAGTACTTC. Its translation: CASSRGLAEGETQYF.

V gene TRBV18 combines with J gene TRBJ2-2; 13 bases align to TRBD2. CDR1 is KGHSH and CDR2 is LQKENI in the germline V gene. There are 17 residues in the CDR3. The V segment lost 3 bases and the J segment 6 bases; nucleotides outside the gene matches: 7. CDR3 sequence (DNA): TGTGCCAGCTCACCGGGACTAGCGGGACGAGGGGCCGGGGAGCTGTTTTTT. Translation: CASSPGLAGRGAGELFF.

The sample holds one count of this clone. V is TRBV18 and J is TRBJ2-1, with D perhaps TRBD2 (5 bases). CDR1 KGHSH and CDR2 LQKENI come from the germline V gene. The CDR3 is made up of 14 amino acids. Trimming removed 0 bases from V and 5 bases from J, with 8 bases in between. CDR3 bases: TGTGCCAGCTCACCACCGGTCGGGAACAATGAGCAGTTCTTC. Translation: CASSPPVGNNEQFF.

The chain recombines TRBV7-2 with TRBJ2-1; TRBD2 matches at 14 bases. This CDR3 has 15 amino acids. With 5 bases clipped from V and 9 bases from J, the junction kept 6 bases outside the gene matches. The germline V gene encodes CDR1 SGHTA and CDR2 FQGNSA. The CDR3 protein is CASSAGLAGVVEQFF. CDR3 coding DNA: TGTGCCAGCAGCGCGGGACTAGCGGGAGTCGTTGAGCAGTTCTTC. The full variable domain, completed using reference TRBV7-2 and TRBJ2-1, is GAGVSQSPSNKVTEKGKDVELRCDPISGHTALYWYRQSLGQGLEFLIYFQGNSAPDKSGLPSDRFSAERTGGSVSTLTIQRTQQEDSAVYLCASSAGLAGVVEQFFGPGTRLTVL.

A few counts support this clone. Here the CDR3 DNA reads TGTGCCAGCAGCTTAGAGACAGGGGGCTACGAAGCTTTCTTT. Protein: CASSLETGGYEAFF. The J gene is TRBJ1-1, the V gene TRBV5-4, with 10 bases that match TRBD1. The length of the CDR3 is 14 residues. V dropped 2 bases and J dropped 8; count of bases not matched to a gene: 6. The germline CDR1 and CDR2 sequences are SGHNT and YYREEE (reference sequence).

V and J are TRBV5-4 and TRBJ2-2; TRBD2 matches at 15 bases. V lost 3 bases, J lost 8 bases, and 8 bases stayed unmatched. This CDR3 region has 17 residues. Germline CDR1 SGHNT, CDR2 YYREEE (reference sequence). CDR3 in DNA: TGTGCCAGCAGCTGGGGGACTAGCGGGGGGACCCTAGGGGAGCTGTTTTTT. It encodes CASSWGTSGGTLGELFF.

The rearrangement joins TRBV5-1 to TRBJ2-5; no definite D call. Germline V gene sequence: CDR1 SGHRS, CDR2 YFSETQ. Trimming pared 3 bases from V and 1 base from J, leaving 13 bases between. The CDR3 spans 15 residues. The CDR3 DNA follows: TGCGCCAGCAGCTCTAGTGGGTACTTCCAAGAGACCCAGTACTTC. Residues: CASSSSGYFQETQYF.

The chain uses TRBV6-5 and TRBJ2-4; possible D gene TRBD2, 6 bases. Looked up from germline, CDR1 is MNHEY and CDR2 is SVGAGI. The V and J ends lost 6 bases and 6 bases respectively, with 12 bases between them. The CDR3 spans 13 residues. The CDR3 nucleotides read TGTGCCAGCAGCCCATCCGGGGGAAACATTCAGTACTTC. Translated: CASSPSGGNIQYF.

There are a few counts of this clone. The chain recombines TRBV7-2 with TRBJ2-7; D is undetermined. The germline gives CDR1 SGHTA, CDR2 FQGNSA. V lost 1 base and J lost 1, with 11 bases in between. This CDR3 spans 15 amino acids. CDR3 in DNA: TGTGCCAGCAGCTTAGGAGGTCCAACATCCTACGAGCAGTACTTC. The encoded protein is CASSLGGPTSYEQYF.

The chain carries TRBV2 and TRBJ2-3; 10 bases fit TRBD1. Per the germline V gene, CDR1 is SNHLY and CDR2 is FYNNEI. V lost 10 bases, J lost 6 bases, and 10 bases stayed unmatched. This CDR3 spans 14 amino acids. DNA for the CDR3: TGTGCCATAACCGGACAGGGGGGTACCGATACGCAGTATTTT. It is translated as CAITGQGGTDTQYF. The complete variable domain, with remaining parts taken from reference TRBV2 and TRBJ2-3, reads EPEVTQTPSHQVTQMGQEVILRCVPISNHLYFYWYRQILGQKVEFLVSFYNNEISEKSEIFDDQFSVERPDGSNFTLKIRSTKLEDSAMYFCAITGQGGTDTQYFGPGTRLTVL.

This clone turned up a few times. Other DNA sequences in this specimen translate into the identical CDR3. This chain links TRBV25-1 with TRBJ2-7; D might be TRBD1 (5 bases). Germline CDR1 and CDR2: MGHDK and SYGVNS. V gave up 5 bases and J gave up 1 base, with 6 bases separating them. The length of the CDR3 is 12 residues. Written as DNA, the CDR3 is TGTGCCAGCAGTCGACAGTCCTACGAGCAGTACTTC. This sequence encodes CASSRQSYEQYF.

This clone has just one count. The chain carries TRBV30 and TRBJ2-2; tentative D call: TRBD2 (6 bases). CDR3 length: 15 amino acids. V was clipped by 1 base and J by 2 bases, with 11 bases between them. Germline CDR1 reads GTSNPN; CDR2 reads SVGIG (reference sequence). In DNA, the CDR3 is TGTGCCTGGAGTGGGGGGGACTCTAACACCGGGGAGCTGTTTTTT. It is translated as CAWSGGDSNTGELFF.

The chain is built from TRBV10-3 and TRBJ1-2, with D hard to call. CDR1 is ENHRY and CDR2 is SYGVKD in the germline V gene. V was trimmed by 4 bases and J by 6 bases, leaving 15 bases between them. The CDR3 is 14 residues long. CDR3 region: CAISAGLSDDGYTF. CDR3 bases: TGTGCCATCAGTGCGGGGTTGAGTGATGATGGCTACACCTTC.

This clone was found a few times. V gene TRBV4-2 combines with J gene TRBJ2-3, with 8 bases aligning to TRBD1. The CDR3 contains 14 residues. The germline CDR1 and CDR2 sequences are LGHNA and YNFKEQ. The V and J ends lost 5 bases and 2 bases, in that order; junction bases with no gene match: 3. Written as DNA, the CDR3 is TGTGCCAGCAGCTTGGACAGGGACACAGATACGCAGTATTTT. It yields the protein CASSLDRDTDTQYF.

This clone was counted only a few times. This rearrangement joins TRBV6-5 to TRBJ1-2; D possibly corresponds to TRBD1 (5 bases). CDR1 and CDR2 from the germline V gene are MNHEY and SVGAGI. Trimming removed 8 bases at V and 7 bases at J, with 20 bases between. The CDR3 sequence is 14 residues long. CDR3 in DNA: TGTGCCAGCGCCTCTCAGGGCCCTCCGGTTGGCTACACCTTC. Its translation is CASASQGPPVGYTF.

V is TRBV4-1 and J is TRBJ1-2; tentative D call: TRBD1 (5 bases). V dropped 0 bases and J dropped 3 bases, with 17 bases sitting between them. Germline V gene sequence: CDR1 MGHRA, CDR2 YSYEKL. The CDR3 consists of 17 residues. The CDR3 sequence is CASSQDTDVGRYYGYTF. CDR3 coding DNA: TGCGCCAGCAGCCAAGATACCGATGTGGGGCGGTACTATGGCTACACCTTC.

V and J are TRBV10-3 and TRBJ1-2; no definite D call. The V gene lost 2 bases and the J gene lost 2 bases, with 6 bases spanning the gap. Germline CDR1 reads ENHRY; CDR2 reads SYGVKD. The CDR3 covers 13 residues. The CDR3 DNA reads as TGTGCCATCAGTGAGACAACCAACTATGGCTACACCTTC. Its translation is CAISETTNYGYTF.

This clone was picked up many times. The rearrangement links TRBV7-6 to TRBJ2-1, with a weak D call TRBD2 (5 bases). CDR1 is SGHVS, CDR2 FNYEAQ, per germline. The CDR3 is 15 residues long. V lost 1 base, J lost 2 bases, and 9 bases lay in between. The CDR3 DNA reads as TGTGCCAGCAGCTTAGAACTAGTGGCCTACAATGAGCAGTTCTTC. It specifies CASSLELVAYNEQFF.

This clone appeared a few times. V and J are TRBV11-3 and TRBJ1-2; 9 bases are a match to TRBD1. Germline-derived CDR1 and CDR2 are SGHNT and YENEEA. The CDR3 loop spans 13 amino acids. V lost 6 bases to trimming and J lost 8 bases; unmatched junction nucleotides: 7. CDR3 sequence: CASSSTGGRGYTF. The CDR3 DNA reads as TGTGCCAGCAGTTCCACAGGGGGCCGAGGCTACACCTTC.

The gene calls are TRBV18 and TRBJ1-1, with TRBD1 identical over 8 bases. The J segment lost 11 bases and the V segment lost 5 bases, leaving 10 bases of the junction unmatched. CDR3 length equals 13 residues. Looked up from germline, CDR1 is KGHSH and CDR2 is LQKENI. CDR3 sequence reads: CASSVGQGFSAFF. DNA of the CDR3: TGTGCCAGCTCAGTTGGACAGGGTTTTTCCGCTTTCTTT.